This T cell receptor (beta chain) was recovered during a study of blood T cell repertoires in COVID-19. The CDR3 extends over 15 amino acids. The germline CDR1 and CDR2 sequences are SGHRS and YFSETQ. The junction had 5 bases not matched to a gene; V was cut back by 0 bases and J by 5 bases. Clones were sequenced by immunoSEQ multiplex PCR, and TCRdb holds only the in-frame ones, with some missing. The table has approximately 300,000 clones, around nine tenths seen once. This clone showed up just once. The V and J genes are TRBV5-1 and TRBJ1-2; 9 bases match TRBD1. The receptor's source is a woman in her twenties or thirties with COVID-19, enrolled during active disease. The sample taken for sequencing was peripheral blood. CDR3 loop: CASSLEGTGLYGYTF. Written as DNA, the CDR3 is TGCGCCAGCAGCTTGGAGGGGACAGGGCTATATGGCTACACCTTC. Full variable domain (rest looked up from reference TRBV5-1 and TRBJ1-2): KAGVTQTPRYLIKTRGQQVTLSCSPISGHRSVSWYQQTPGQGLQFLFEYFSETQRNKGNFPGRFSGRQFSNSRSEMNVSTLELGDSALYLCASSLEGTGLYGYTFGSGTRLTVV.